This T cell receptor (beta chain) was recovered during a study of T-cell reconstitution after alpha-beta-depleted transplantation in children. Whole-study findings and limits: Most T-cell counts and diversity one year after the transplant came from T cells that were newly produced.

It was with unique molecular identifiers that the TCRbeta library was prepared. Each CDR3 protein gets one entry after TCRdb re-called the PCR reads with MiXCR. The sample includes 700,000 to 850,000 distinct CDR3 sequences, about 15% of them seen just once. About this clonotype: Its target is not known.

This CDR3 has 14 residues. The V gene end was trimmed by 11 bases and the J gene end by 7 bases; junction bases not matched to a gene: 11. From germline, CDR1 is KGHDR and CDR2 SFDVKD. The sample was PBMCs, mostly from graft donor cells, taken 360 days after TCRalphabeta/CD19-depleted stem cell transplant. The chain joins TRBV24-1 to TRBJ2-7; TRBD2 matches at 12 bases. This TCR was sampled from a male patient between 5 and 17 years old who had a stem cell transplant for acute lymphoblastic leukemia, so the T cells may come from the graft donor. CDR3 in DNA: TGTGCCAGCAGATGGACTAGCGGGACTGGAGAGCAGTACTTC. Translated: CASRWTSGTGEQYF.